This T cell receptor (beta chain) originates from a study of blood T cells in healthy people across ages. Whole-study results and caveats: Strong correlation linked observed beta diversity and percent naive T cells.

This clonotype was counted at least ten times. The antigen is unknown. Using a J-beta primer mix together with a sample-barcoded 5' primer, a second PCR was run for about 6 to 12 cycles. In TCRdb, the 5' RACE reads were re-called with MiXCR into one record per CDR3 protein. The sample holds a few hundred thousand distinct CDR3 sequences, roughly 29% seen once. Germline assignment: CDR1 SGHVS and CDR2 FNYEAQ. Trimming took 8 bases from V and 4 from J, leaving 18 bases between them. The length of the CDR3 is 15 residues. Whenever a sample was processed, at least 6 million PBMCs were isolated. The chain is built from TRBV7-6 and TRBJ2-4, with a possible D match to TRBD2 (6 bases). The sequence was collected from a woman aged 70 to 79 in good health. Source material: blood. CDR3 region: CASAGWDGGKNIQYF. The DNA of the CDR3 is TGTGCCAGCGCGGGGTGGGACGGGGGAAAAAACATTCAGTACTTC.